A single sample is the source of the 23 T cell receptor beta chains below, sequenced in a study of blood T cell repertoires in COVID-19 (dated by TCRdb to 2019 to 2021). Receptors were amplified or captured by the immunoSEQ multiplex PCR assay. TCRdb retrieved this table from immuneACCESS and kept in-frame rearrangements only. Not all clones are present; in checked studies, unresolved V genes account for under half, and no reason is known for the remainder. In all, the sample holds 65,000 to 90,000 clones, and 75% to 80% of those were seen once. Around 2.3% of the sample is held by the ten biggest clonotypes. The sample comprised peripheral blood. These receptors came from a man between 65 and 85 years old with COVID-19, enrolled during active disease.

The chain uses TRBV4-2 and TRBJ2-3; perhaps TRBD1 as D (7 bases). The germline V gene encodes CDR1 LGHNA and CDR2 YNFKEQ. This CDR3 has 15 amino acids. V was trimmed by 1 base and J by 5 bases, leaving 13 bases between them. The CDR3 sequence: CASSQVWQGGDTQYF. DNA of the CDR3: TGTGCCAGCAGCCAAGTCTGGCAGGGGGGAGATACGCAGTATTTT.

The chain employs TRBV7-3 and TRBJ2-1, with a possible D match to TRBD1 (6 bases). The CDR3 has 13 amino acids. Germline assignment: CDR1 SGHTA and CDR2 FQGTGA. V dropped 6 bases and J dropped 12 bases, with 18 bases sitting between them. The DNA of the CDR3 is TGTGCCAGCAGTACAGACGCCGGGACAACGCAGTTCTTC. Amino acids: CASSTDAGTTQFF.

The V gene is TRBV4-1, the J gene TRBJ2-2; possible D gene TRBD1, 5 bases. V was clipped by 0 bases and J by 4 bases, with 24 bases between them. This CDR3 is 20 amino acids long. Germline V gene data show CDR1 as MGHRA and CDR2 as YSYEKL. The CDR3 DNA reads TGCGCCAGCAGCCAAGATGTAGGTGCAGTACCCTGGGGCGGCACCGGGGAGCTGTTTTTT. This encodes CASSQDVGAVPWGGTGELFF.

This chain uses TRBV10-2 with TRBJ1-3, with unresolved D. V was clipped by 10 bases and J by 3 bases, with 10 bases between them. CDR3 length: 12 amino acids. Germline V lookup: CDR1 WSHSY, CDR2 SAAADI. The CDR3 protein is CATGLFGNTIYF. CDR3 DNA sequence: TGCGCCACCGGGTTGTTTGGAAACACCATATATTTT.

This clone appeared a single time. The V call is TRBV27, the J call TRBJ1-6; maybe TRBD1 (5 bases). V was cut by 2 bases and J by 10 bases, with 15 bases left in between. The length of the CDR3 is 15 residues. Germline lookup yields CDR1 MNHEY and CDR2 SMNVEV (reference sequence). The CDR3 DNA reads TGTGCCAGCAGTTTACTCGGGTCTGGGGGGTCACCCCTCCACTTT. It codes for CASSLLGSGGSPLHF.

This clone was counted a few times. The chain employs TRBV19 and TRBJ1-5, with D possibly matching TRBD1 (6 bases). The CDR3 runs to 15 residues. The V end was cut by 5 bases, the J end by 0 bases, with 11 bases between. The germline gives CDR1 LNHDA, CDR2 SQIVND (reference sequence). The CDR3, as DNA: TGTGCCAGTAGTGGGTACAGGGCTAGCAATCAGCCCCAGCATTTT. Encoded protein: CASSGYRASNQPQHF.

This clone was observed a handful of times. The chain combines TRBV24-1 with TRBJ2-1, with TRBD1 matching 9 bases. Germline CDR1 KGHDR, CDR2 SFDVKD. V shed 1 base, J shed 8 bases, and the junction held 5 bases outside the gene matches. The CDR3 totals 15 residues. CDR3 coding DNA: TGTGCCACCAGTGATTTAGGGACAGGGCGGGATGAGCAGTTCTTC. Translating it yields CATSDLGTGRDEQFF.

The CDR3 is CASSGSSGSYNEQFF. CDR3 DNA sequence: TGCGCCAGCAGCGGGTCTAGCGGCTCCTACAATGAGCAGTTCTTC. The rearrangement links TRBV5-1 to TRBJ2-1; 7 bases agree with TRBD2. The length of the CDR3 is 15 residues. Germline CDR1 SGHRS, CDR2 YFSETQ. The ends lost 4 bases at V and 0 bases at J; junction bases unmatched: 4. The complete variable domain, with remaining parts taken from reference TRBV5-1 and TRBJ2-1, reads KAGVTQTPRYLIKTRGQQVTLSCSPISGHRSVSWYQQTPGQGLQFLFEYFSETQRNKGNFPGRFSGRQFSNSRSEMNVSTLELGDSALYLCASSGSSGSYNEQFFGPGTRLTVL.

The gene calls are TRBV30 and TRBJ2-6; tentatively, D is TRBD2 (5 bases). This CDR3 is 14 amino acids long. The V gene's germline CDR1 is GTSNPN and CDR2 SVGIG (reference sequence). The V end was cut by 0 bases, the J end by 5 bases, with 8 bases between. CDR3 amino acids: CAWSVRGWANVLTF. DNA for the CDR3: TGTGCCTGGAGTGTAAGAGGGTGGGCCAACGTCCTGACTTTC.

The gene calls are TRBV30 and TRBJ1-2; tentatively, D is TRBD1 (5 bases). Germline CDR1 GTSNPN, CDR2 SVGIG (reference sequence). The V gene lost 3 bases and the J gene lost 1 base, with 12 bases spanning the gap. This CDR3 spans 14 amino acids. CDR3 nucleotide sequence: TGTGCCTGGAGGACGGACAACCGTAACTATGGCTACACCTTC. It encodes CAWRTDNRNYGYTF.

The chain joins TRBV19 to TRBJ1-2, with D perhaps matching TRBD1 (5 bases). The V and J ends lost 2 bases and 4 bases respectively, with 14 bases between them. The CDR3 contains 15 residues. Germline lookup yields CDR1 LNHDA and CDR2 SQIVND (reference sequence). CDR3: CASSISQDKLYGYTF. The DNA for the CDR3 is TGTGCCAGTAGTATAAGTCAGGACAAGCTCTATGGCTACACCTTC.

The CDR3 sequence is CASSSPLGLAGAVGNEQFF. CDR3 coding DNA: TGTGCCAGCAGTTCCCCCCTTGGACTAGCGGGAGCGGTCGGCAATGAGCAGTTCTTC. V gene TRBV28 combines with J gene TRBJ2-1, with 13 bases identical to TRBD2. Germline trimming cut 4 bases from V and 6 bases from J; bases unmatched to any gene: 15. The CDR3 covers 19 residues. The V gene's germline CDR1 is MDHEN and CDR2 SYDVKM.

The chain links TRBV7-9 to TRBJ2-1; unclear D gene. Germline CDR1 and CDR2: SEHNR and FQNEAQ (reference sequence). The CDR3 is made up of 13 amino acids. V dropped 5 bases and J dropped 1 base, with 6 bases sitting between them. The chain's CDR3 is CASSAASYNEQFF. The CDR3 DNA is TGTGCCAGCAGCGCAGCGTCCTACAATGAGCAGTTCTTC.

In nucleotides, the CDR3 is TGTGCCAGCAGCGATCACAGGGGCGGCAATTCACCCCTCCACTTT. This sequence encodes CASSDHRGGNSPLHF. This sequence joins TRBV6-2 or TRBV6-3 and TRBJ1-6, with TRBD1 matching over 7 bases. With V trimmed by 6 bases and J by 7 bases, 9 bases remained unmatched. CDR1 and CDR2 (germline): MNHEY, SVGEGT. The CDR3 is 15 amino acids.

The CDR3 nucleotides read TGTGCCAGCAGCTTCGGACTAGCGGGAGTGAATGAGCAGTTCTTC. Amino acids: CASSFGLAGVNEQFF. The chain has TRBV6-2 or TRBV6-3 and TRBJ2-1, with 13 bases aligning to TRBD2. V shed 6 bases, J shed 7 bases, and the junction held 6 bases outside the gene matches. CDR1 is MNHEY, CDR2 SVGEGT, per germline. The CDR3 has 15 amino acids.

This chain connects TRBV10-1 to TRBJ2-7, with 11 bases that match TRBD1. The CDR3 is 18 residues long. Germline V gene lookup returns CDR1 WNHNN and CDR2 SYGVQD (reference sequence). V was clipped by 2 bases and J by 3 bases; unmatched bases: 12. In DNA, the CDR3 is TGCGCCAGCAGTGAGGGACAGGGGGCGGATTTGACCCTCTACGAGCAGTACTTC. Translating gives CASSEGQGADLTLYEQYF.

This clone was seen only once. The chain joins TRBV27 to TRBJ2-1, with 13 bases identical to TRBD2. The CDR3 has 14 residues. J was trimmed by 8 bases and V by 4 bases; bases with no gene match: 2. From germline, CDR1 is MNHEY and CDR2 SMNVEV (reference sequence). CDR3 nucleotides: TGTGCCAGCAGTTCACTAGCGGGAGGGCATGAGCAGTTCTTC. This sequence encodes CASSSLAGGHEQFF.

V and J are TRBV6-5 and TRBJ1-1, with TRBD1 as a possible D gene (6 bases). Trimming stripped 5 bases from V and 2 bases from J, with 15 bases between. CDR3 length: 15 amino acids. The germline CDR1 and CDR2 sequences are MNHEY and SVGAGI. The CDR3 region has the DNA TGTGCCAGCAGTCCACCGGGACAACTAAACACTGAAGCTTTCTTT. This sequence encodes CASSPPGQLNTEAFF.

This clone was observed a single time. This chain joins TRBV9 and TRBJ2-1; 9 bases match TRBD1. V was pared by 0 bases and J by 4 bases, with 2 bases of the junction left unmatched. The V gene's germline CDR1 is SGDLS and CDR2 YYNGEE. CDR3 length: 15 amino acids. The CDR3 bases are TGTGCCAGCAGCGTAGCGGGACAGGGTTACAATGAGCAGTTCTTC. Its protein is CASSVAGQGYNEQFF.

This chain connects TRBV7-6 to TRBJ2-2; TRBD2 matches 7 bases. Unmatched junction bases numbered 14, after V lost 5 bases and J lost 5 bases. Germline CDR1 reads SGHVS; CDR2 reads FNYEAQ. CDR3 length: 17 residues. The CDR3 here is CASSTALASGGTGELFF. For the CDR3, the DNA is TGTGCCAGCAGCACAGCCTTGGCTAGCGGAGGGACCGGGGAGCTGTTTTTT.

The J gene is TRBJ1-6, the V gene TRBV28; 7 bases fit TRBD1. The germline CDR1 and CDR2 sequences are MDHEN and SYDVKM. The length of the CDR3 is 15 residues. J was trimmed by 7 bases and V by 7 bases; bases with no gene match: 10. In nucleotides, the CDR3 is TGTGCCAGCACTATTCCCGGGACAGCCAATTCACCCCTCCACTTT. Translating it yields CASTIPGTANSPLHF.

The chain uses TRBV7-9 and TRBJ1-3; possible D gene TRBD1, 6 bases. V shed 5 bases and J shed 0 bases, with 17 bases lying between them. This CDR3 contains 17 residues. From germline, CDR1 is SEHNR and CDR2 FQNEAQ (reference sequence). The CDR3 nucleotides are TGTGCCAGCAGCAGCTCATACAGGGTTAGCTCTGGAAACACCATATATTTT. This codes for CASSSSYRVSSGNTIYF. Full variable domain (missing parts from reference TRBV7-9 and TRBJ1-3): DTGVSQNPRHKITKRGQNVTFRCDPISEHNRLYWYRQTLGQGPEFLTYFQNEAQLEKSRLLSDRFSAERPKGSFSTLEIQRTEQGDSAMYLCASSSSYRVSSGNTIYFGEGSWLTVV.

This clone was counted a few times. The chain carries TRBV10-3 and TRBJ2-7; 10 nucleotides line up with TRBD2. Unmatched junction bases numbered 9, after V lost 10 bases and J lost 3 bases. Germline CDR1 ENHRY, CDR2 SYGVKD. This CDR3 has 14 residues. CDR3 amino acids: CATGLADSYYEQYF. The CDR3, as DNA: TGTGCCACAGGACTAGCGGATTCCTACTACGAGCAGTACTTC.